These 22 T cell receptor beta chains originate from one sample sequenced in a study of T-cell reconstitution after alpha-beta-depleted transplantation in children. Molecular barcoding with unique molecular identifiers was used for the TCRbeta library. One entry per CDR3 protein results from TCRdb running MiXCR on the PCR reads. This sample has roughly 350,000 distinct CDR3 sequences, with 10% to 13% found just once. Sequenced here: PBMCs from the stem cell graft donor, sampled from the stem cell graft. All receptors derive from a human donor who donated a stem cell graft to a child with acute lymphoblastic leukemia.

Only a few counts were recorded for this clonotype. The chain links TRBV7-2 to TRBJ2-3, with 8 bases matching TRBD2. Germline CDR1 is SGHTA and CDR2 is FQGNSA. The CDR3 is 16 residues long. Trimming cost V 6 bases and J 0 bases; bases outside gene matches: 8. CDR3: CASSQSPSGSTDTQYF. In nucleotides, the CDR3 is TGTGCCAGCAGTCAAAGCCCTAGCGGGAGCACAGATACGCAGTATTTT.

CDR3 sequence: CASSFGDTKNNEQFF. The CDR3 DNA reads TGTGCCAGCAGTTTTGGGGACACAAAAAACAATGAGCAGTTCTTC. The genes are TRBV12-3 or TRBV12-4 and TRBJ2-1; weak D call: TRBD1 (6 bases). The CDR3 runs 15 residues. V shed 3 bases and J shed 5 bases, with 14 bases lying between them.

This clonotype was picked up many times. This chain connects TRBV20-1 to TRBJ2-7; TRBD2 agrees at 8 bases. CDR3 size: 16 residues. Germline lookup yields CDR1 DFQATT and CDR2 SNEGSKA (reference sequence). The V gene end was trimmed by 6 bases and the J gene end by 3 bases; junction bases not matched to a gene: 16. The CDR3 DNA follows: TGCAGTGCCAAGGTCCTGGGACTAGGCACTATCTACGAGCAGTACTTC. Its translation is CSAKVLGLGTIYEQYF.

Only one count was recorded for this clonotype. Given the absence of the conserved phenylalanine or tryptophan at the CDR3 end, a read error is likely. The rearrangement joins TRBV28 to TRBJ2-5; 12 bases align to TRBD2. The junction had 8 bases not matched to a gene; V was cut back by 4 bases and J by 5 bases. The CDR3 has 16 amino acids. The germline V gene has CDR1 MDHEN and CDR2 SYDVKM. DNA for the CDR3: TGTGCCAGCAGTTCCGCGACTAGCGGGAGTACTGAGACCCAGTACTCC. Its translation: CASSSATSGSTETQYS.

A few counts support this clonotype. V and J are TRBV28 and TRBJ1-2, with D perhaps matching TRBD1 (5 bases). Germline assignment: CDR1 MDHEN and CDR2 SYDVKM. The CDR3 totals 14 residues. With 5 bases removed from V and 8 bases from J, the gap between germline ends came to 18 bases. The CDR3 loop reads CASSIALQAGGYTF. Written as DNA, the CDR3 is TGTGCCAGCAGTATAGCCCTACAGGCGGGGGGCTACACCTTC.

This rearrangement joins TRBV20-1 to TRBJ2-1; 11 positions match TRBD2. CDR3 length: 15 amino acids. J gave up 8 bases and V 1 base, and 7 bases lay outside the gene matches. The germline CDR1 and CDR2 sequences are DFQATT and SNEGSKA (reference sequence). The CDR3 is CSARVLAGVRDEQFF. CDR3 in DNA: TGCAGTGCTAGAGTACTAGCGGGAGTACGTGATGAGCAGTTCTTC.

In this sample, this clonotype turned up a few times. This chain links TRBV9 with TRBJ2-1; TRBD1 matches 11 bases. From germline, CDR1 is SGDLS and CDR2 YYNGEE. The CDR3 length is 18 residues. V lost 3 bases and J lost 8; bases outside the gene matches: 16. CDR3: CASSAGQGARVFGDEQFF. For the CDR3, the DNA is TGTGCCAGCAGCGCAGGACAGGGGGCGCGCGTCTTTGGGGATGAGCAGTTCTTC.

The chain has TRBV7-3 and TRBJ2-1; 7 bases are a match to TRBD1. Trimming cost V 5 bases and J 6 bases; bases outside gene matches: 7. Germline V gene sequence: CDR1 SGHTA, CDR2 FQGTGA. The CDR3 sequence is 14 residues long. The CDR3 here is CASSVRQGGNEQFF. CDR3 bases: TGTGCCAGCAGCGTCAGACAGGGTGGCAATGAGCAGTTCTTC.

This clonotype was observed at least ten times. This chain connects TRBV10-3 to TRBJ2-5; TRBD2 matches 9 bases. Germline CDR1 ENHRY, CDR2 SYGVKD. The junction had 10 bases not matched to a gene; V was cut back by 2 bases and J by 6 bases. This CDR3 is 16 amino acids long. The CDR3 spells CAISEPEGLAIQTQYF. In DNA, the CDR3 is TGTGCCATCAGTGAGCCGGAGGGACTAGCCATTCAGACCCAGTACTTC.

V is TRBV5-6 and J is TRBJ2-1, with TRBD2 identical over 10 bases. Trimming cost V 2 bases and J 8 bases; bases outside gene matches: 4. Germline V gene sequence: CDR1 SGHDT, CDR2 YYEEEE. The CDR3 runs 14 residues. As DNA, the CDR3 is TGTGCCAGCAGCTTTATACTAGCGGGACATGAGCAGTTCTTC. It codes for CASSFILAGHEQFF.

A note on this clonotype: One junction end disagrees with the germline gene, perhaps due to a read error. V and J are TRBV7-9 and TRBJ1-4, with D unresolved. The CDR3 consists of 15 residues. Per the germline V gene, CDR1 is SEHNR and CDR2 is FQNEAQ (reference sequence). The CDR3 nucleotides are TGTGCCAGCAGTCCCTCCGGCGCAACTAATGAAAACCTGTTTTTT. Translating it yields CASSPSGATNENLFF.

This clonotype was picked up many times. The chain joins TRBV9 to TRBJ2-3; 7 bases align to TRBD2. The CDR3 contains 16 residues. The trim removed 0 bases at V and 6 bases at J, leaving 10 bases unmatched. The germline V gene encodes CDR1 SGDLS and CDR2 YYNGEE. Written as DNA, the CDR3 is TGTGCCAGCAGCGTAGCTACTAGCGCGACGGGGGATACGCAGTATTTT. Its protein product is CASSVATSATGDTQYF.

This clonotype was detected many times. The genes are TRBV27 and TRBJ1-2; unclear D gene. V lost 6 bases and J lost 7, with 21 bases in between. The CDR3 length is 15 residues. Per germline, CDR1 MNHEY and CDR2 SMNVEV (reference sequence). CDR3 residues: CASRPDEGGLAGYTF. In DNA form, the CDR3 reads TGTGCCAGCAGACCCGACGAAGGCGGACTAGCTGGCTACACCTTC.

There are a few counts of this clonotype. The chain has TRBV19 and TRBJ2-6; D unclear. CDR3 length: 15 amino acids. V shed 4 bases and J shed 0 bases, with 7 bases lying between them. Germline V CDR1 and CDR2: LNHDA, SQIVND (reference sequence). CDR3 sequence reads: CASSTTDSGANVLTF. DNA for the CDR3: TGTGCCAGTAGTACGACGGACTCTGGGGCCAACGTCCTGACTTTC.

A single count supports this clonotype. The rearrangement joins TRBV20-1 to TRBJ2-3; D possibly matches TRBD1 or TRBD2 (5 bases each). Per the germline V gene, CDR1 is DFQATT and CDR2 is SNEGSKA (reference sequence). V gave up 1 base and J gave up 2 bases, with 16 bases separating them. The CDR3 covers 16 residues. CDR3 nucleotide sequence: TGCAGTGCTAGAGGGTCGGGGCGGGTCCTCACAGATACGCAGTATTTT. Encoded protein: CSARGSGRVLTDTQYF.

The chain uses TRBV10-3 and TRBJ1-2; the D is unclear. This CDR3 contains 11 residues. Trimming took off 7 bases at V and 6 bases at J, with 9 bases between the two ends. Germline lookup yields CDR1 ENHRY and CDR2 SYGVKD. CDR3 protein: CAIKVGDGYTF. In DNA, the CDR3 is TGTGCCATCAAGGTTGGGGATGGCTACACCTTC.

Many counts were recorded for this clonotype. The chain couples TRBV7-2 to TRBJ2-2, with 9 bases identical to TRBD2. Germline CDR1 and CDR2: SGHTA and FQGNSA. The CDR3 covers 15 residues. The junction had 2 bases not matched to a gene; V was cut back by 5 bases and J by 1 base. The CDR3 sequence is CASSPTSGNTGELFF. The DNA of the CDR3 is TGTGCCAGCAGCCCGACTAGCGGGAACACCGGGGAGCTGTTTTTT.

Ten or more counts support this clonotype. J is TRBJ2-2 and V is TRBV27, with D hard to call. The CDR3 extends over 13 amino acids. V lost 5 bases and J 2 bases, leaving 6 bases between the germline ends. The germline V gene has CDR1 MNHEY and CDR2 SMNVEV (reference sequence). CDR3 in amino acids: CASSRGNTGELFF. The CDR3, as DNA: TGTGCCAGCAGTCGAGGAAACACCGGGGAGCTGTTTTTT.

Many counts were recorded for this clonotype. J is TRBJ1-1 and V is TRBV5-1; the D is unclear. Germline V lookup: CDR1 SGHRS, CDR2 YFSETQ. The germline V and J ends were trimmed by 1 base and 3 bases, with 16 bases remaining between them. The CDR3 runs 16 residues. In nucleotides, the CDR3 is TGCGCCAGCAGCTTGTCACGGCGACCGCTGTACACTGAAGCTTTCTTT. Translation: CASSLSRRPLYTEAFF.

This clonotype was seen a few times. A junction end diverges from the germline sequence, so it may reflect a read error. This rearrangement joins TRBV27 to TRBJ2-6; D might be TRBD1 (5 bases). Germline values: CDR1 MNHEY, CDR2 SMNVEV (reference sequence). The CDR3 extends over 16 amino acids. The DNA for the CDR3 is TGTGCCAGCAGTTTGAGACTTAACTCTGGGGCCAACGGCCTGACTTTC. Translation gives CASSLRLNSGANGLTF. The entire variable domain, with the rest obtained from reference TRBV27 and TRBJ2-6, is as follows: EAQVTQNPRYLITVTGKKLTVTCSQNMNHEYMSWYRQDPGLGLRQIYYSMNVEVTDKGDVPEGYKVSRKEKRNFPLILESPSPNQTSLYFCASSLRLNSGANGLTFGAGSRLTVL.

The V call is TRBV12-3 or TRBV12-4, the J call TRBJ2-3, with D hard to call. V was pared by 1 base and J by 1 base, with 9 bases between. The CDR3 length is 15 residues. The CDR3 coding sequence is TGTGCCAGCAGTTTAGGCTCCGTCCGCACAGATACGCAGTATTTT. Translating gives CASSLGSVRTDTQYF.

This clonotype was counted between two and nine times. The chain has TRBV4-1 and TRBJ2-1, with 7 bases identical to TRBD2. Germline values: CDR1 MGHRA, CDR2 YSYEKL. V was pared by 5 bases and J by 6 bases, with 10 bases of the junction left unmatched. The CDR3 covers 15 residues. The CDR3 region has the DNA TGCGCCAGCAGCATGCGGGAGTCCCCTGGCAATGAGCAGTTCTTC. The encoded protein is CASSMRESPGNEQFF.